One and the same sample provided the 17 T cell receptor beta chains below, sequenced in a study of T cells in Graves' hyperthyroidism and ophthalmopathy. TCR beta CDR3 regions were amplified from RNA. HTBI primers were the set used in a first-round RT-PCR of the TCR CDR3. TCRdb used MiXCR to reprocess the multiplex PCR reads, holding one entry per CDR3 protein. Of about 59,000 distinct CDR3 sequences listed, roughly 50% are singletons. What was sequenced was blood. The receptors derive from a woman in her fifties or sixties with Graves' ophthalmopathy.

Comments on this clonotype: One end of the junction varies from germline; a read error may be responsible. The chain joins TRBV19 to TRBJ1-1; 8 bases align to TRBD1. This CDR3 has 17 amino acids. Germline CDR1 and CDR2: LNHDA and SQIVND (reference sequence). For the CDR3, the DNA is TGTGCCAGTAGCATAGAGCCCCTTGACAGGGGCCAATATCGAGCTTTCTTT. Protein sequence: CASSIEPLDRGQYRAFF.

This clonotype has at least ten counts. The chain uses TRBV19 and TRBJ1-1; D is unresolved. The CDR3 has 14 residues. Germline CDR1 is LNHDA and CDR2 is SQIVND (reference sequence). V was cut by 5 bases and J by 2 bases, with 12 bases left in between. CDR3 sequence: CASSPDRVNTEAFF. The CDR3 DNA reads TGTGCCAGTAGTCCGGATAGGGTAAACACTGAAGCTTTCTTT.

The gene calls are TRBV20-1 and TRBJ1-1; 7 bases agree with TRBD1. Germline V CDR1 and CDR2: DFQATT, SNEGSKA (reference sequence). The CDR3 has 13 residues. CDR3 bases: TGCAGCCCCAGGGGGGGGAGGAACACTGAAGCTTTCTTT. It codes for CSPRGGRNTEAFF.

This clonotype was counted many times. The rearrangement joins TRBV12-3 or TRBV12-4 to TRBJ1-5; D call uncertain. The CDR3 loop spans 14 amino acids. The V end was cut by 6 bases, the J end by 0 bases, with 9 bases between. CDR3 sequence: CASSAVHSNQPQHF. The CDR3 DNA reads TGTGCCAGCAGCGCGGTCCATAGCAATCAGCCCCAGCATTTT.

This clonotype appeared many times. This chain joins TRBV7-3 and TRBJ2-2; TRBD1 might be the D (5 bases). V lost 5 bases to trimming and J lost 7 bases, with 14 bases between them. The CDR3 length is 14 residues. Germline V gives CDR1 SGHTA, CDR2 FQGTGA. The CDR3 spells CASSPQVKGGELFF. As DNA, the CDR3 is TGTGCCAGCAGCCCACAGGTGAAAGGCGGGGAGCTGTTTTTT.

This clonotype was detected only a few times. The V call is TRBV20-1, the J call TRBJ2-7; 7 bases are shared with TRBD2. The CDR3 is 15 residues long. Germline assignment: CDR1 DFQATT and CDR2 SNEGSKA (reference sequence). V shed 0 bases, J shed 3 bases, and the junction held 8 bases outside the gene matches. The CDR3 DNA sequence: TGCAGTGCTAGAGATCGAAGCGGGAACCTCTACGAGCAGTACTTC. This sequence encodes CSARDRSGNLYEQYF.

This clonotype was seen ten or more times. This chain uses TRBV5-1 with TRBJ2-2; 9 bases agree with TRBD1. Germline trimming cut 1 base from V and 6 bases from J; bases unmatched to any gene: 4. This CDR3 comprises 15 residues. From germline, CDR1 is SGHRS and CDR2 YFSETQ. The DNA of the CDR3 is TGCGCCAGCAGCTTGAGGGGACAGGGCTCCGGGGAGCTGTTTTTT. Its protein is CASSLRGQGSGELFF.

The chain uses TRBV13 and TRBJ2-1, with 11 bases fitting TRBD2. The CDR3 is made up of 18 amino acids. V trimming: 4 bases; J trimming: 0 bases; junction bases outside the gene matches: 8. Germline loops: CDR1 PRHDT, CDR2 FYEKMQ (reference sequence). CDR3 in amino acids: CASSWVAGGISSYNEQFF. The DNA of the CDR3 is TGTGCCAGCAGCTGGGTAGCGGGAGGGATTAGCTCCTACAATGAGCAGTTCTTC.

In its sample, this clonotype was seen many times. J is TRBJ1-1 and V is TRBV5-1; unclear D gene. The CDR3 contains 14 residues. CDR1 is SGHRS, CDR2 YFSETQ, per germline. With 0 bases removed from V and 4 bases from J, the gap between germline ends came to 10 bases. The CDR3 here is CASSLDSRGTEAFF. For the CDR3, the DNA is TGCGCCAGCAGCTTGGACTCCAGAGGCACTGAAGCTTTCTTT. Supplemented by reference TRBV5-1 and TRBJ1-1, the full variable domain reads KAGVTQTPRYLIKTRGQQVTLSCSPISGHRSVSWYQQTPGQGLQFLFEYFSETQRNKGNFPGRFSGRQFSNSRSEMNVSTLELGDSALYLCASSLDSRGTEAFFGQGTRLTVV.

This clonotype was seen at least ten times. The gene calls are TRBV5-4 and TRBJ1-1; D gene unclear. There are 16 residues in the CDR3. Germline V lookup: CDR1 SGHNT, CDR2 YYREEE (reference sequence). Trimming removed 3 bases at V and 0 bases at J, with 15 bases between. This chain's CDR3 is CASSSTLNHLNTEAFF. CDR3 DNA sequence: TGTGCCAGCAGCTCTACCCTAAACCACTTGAACACTGAAGCTTTCTTT.

Sample share makes this clonotype medium-sized (0.01 to 0.1%). The J gene is TRBJ2-7, the V gene TRBV2; D not resolved. Germline V gene data show CDR1 as SNHLY and CDR2 as FYNNEI. CDR3 length equals 11 residues. Trimming cost V 7 bases and J 4 bases, with 8 bases left between them. The CDR3, as DNA: TGTGCCAGCACCAGTCGTTACGAGCAGTACTTC. Its translation is CASTSRYEQYF.

The CDR3 here is CAISECQDNSPLHF. The CDR3 nucleotides are TGTGCCATCAGCGAATGCCAGGACAACTCACCCCTCCACTTT. The chain combines TRBV10-3 with TRBJ1-6; D is possibly TRBD1 (5 bases). The CDR3 is made up of 14 amino acids. Germline CDR1 ENHRY, CDR2 SYGVKD. V was pared by 6 bases and J by 10 bases, with 16 bases between.

This clonotype is a singleton in its sample. This chain joins TRBV29-1 and TRBJ1-5; the match to TRBD1 covers 9 bases. Germline assignment: CDR1 SQVTM and CDR2 ANQGSEA. CDR3 length: 12 amino acids. The V gene end was trimmed by 7 bases and the J gene end by 10 bases; junction bases not matched to a gene: 8. The CDR3 sequence is CSAGTGKGPQHF. DNA of the CDR3: TGCAGCGCCGGGACAGGGAAGGGACCCCAGCATTTT. Filled out from reference TRBV29-1 and TRBJ1-5, the complete variable domain reads SAVISQKPSRDICQRGTSLTIQCQVDSQVTMMFWYRQQPGQSLTLIATANQGSEATYESGFVIDKFPISRPNLTFSTLTVSNMSPEDSSIYLCSAGTGKGPQHFGDGTRLSIL.

This clonotype was recorded at least ten times. This chain uses TRBV28 with TRBJ1-1; D remains unclear. Germline-derived CDR1 and CDR2 are MDHEN and SYDVKM. The CDR3 runs 13 residues. Trimming left V 2 bases short and J 1 base short, with 5 bases between. The CDR3 nucleotides read TGTGCCAGCAGTTTAGAAAAGAACACTGAAGCTTTCTTT. Residues: CASSLEKNTEAFF. The full variable domain, rest sourced from reference TRBV28 and TRBJ1-1, is DVKVTQSSRYLVKRTGEKVFLECVQDMDHENMFWYRQDPGLGLRLIYFSYDVKMKEKGDIPEGYSVSREKKERFSLILESASTNQTSMYLCASSLEKNTEAFFGQGTRLTVV.

This chain links TRBV9 with TRBJ2-1; D is undetermined. V was pared by 4 bases and J by 1 base, with 18 bases between. The CDR3 runs to 17 residues. In germline, CDR1 is SGDLS, CDR2 YYNGEE. CDR3 coding DNA: TGTGCCAGCAGCTCGGCTATTGACTGGGGATCCTACAATGAGCAGTTCTTC. Amino acid sequence: CASSSAIDWGSYNEQFF.

Worth noting for this clonotype: It is likely a read error, because the conserved phenylalanine at the end of the CDR3 is missing. J is TRBJ1-5 and V is TRBV12-3 or TRBV12-4, with a tentative D call TRBD1 (6 bases). The CDR3 runs to 13 residues. Trimming pared 7 bases from V and 9 bases from J, leaving 16 bases between. In DNA form, the CDR3 reads TGTGCCAGCATGTCGGGGGGCGGTCGGCCCCAGCATCTT. This sequence encodes CASMSGGGRPQHL.

Ten or more counts support this clonotype. It may be a read error: a sequence one base away is much more abundant. V and J are TRBV20-1 and TRBJ2-5; 10 positions match TRBD2. Germline-derived CDR1 and CDR2 are DFQATT and SNEGSKA (reference sequence). The CDR3 runs 18 residues. In DNA form, the CDR3 reads TGCAGTGCTAGAGTGGAATCGAGGGCTAGCGGGAGACAAGAGACCCAGTGCTTC. Its translation: CSARVESRASGRQETQCF.